This T cell receptor (beta chain) derives from a study of shared clonotypes between healthy human individuals. This CDR3 has 15 residues. In germline, CDR1 is SGHRS, CDR2 YFSETQ. V was clipped by 4 bases and J by 6 bases, with 18 bases between them. Every subset had its genomic DNA shared out evenly among several immunoSEQ plates. In the source study's methods: Owing to the provision of junction-only sequences devoid of quality scores by immunoSEQ, filtering differed. Libraries were prepared by immunoSEQ multiplex PCR; TCRdb keeps only in-frame clonotypes and omits some of them. The V and J calls and the clone size are those of that table, but D and trimming were determined from the DNA. The sample shows roughly 2 million clones, approximately 94% of them seen only once. This clone occurred once. Antigen unknown. General study points: Clonotype sharing across donors was expected to vary with sequencing depth. Naive CD4 clonotype sharing across a few donors was around 5%.

Sequencing used naive CD4+ T cells sorted from blood. Noted subset: CD45RA+ positively selected. This chain connects TRBV5-1 to TRBJ2-3; D ambiguous. The TCR sequence derives from a man aged 18 to 29 in good health. The CDR3 loop reads CASSPSGSGWDTQYF. The CDR3 nucleotides read TGCGCCAGCAGCCCCTCAGGATCTGGATGGGATACGCAGTATTTT.